A single sample gave rise to the 22 T cell receptor beta chains below, sequenced in a study of blood T cell repertoires in COVID-19. TCRdb's copy holds only in-frame clones and misses some; the assay was immunoSEQ multiplex PCR. The sample includes about 160,000 clones, 70% to 90% of them seen just once. Sequenced input: PBMCs or T cells enriched from blood (not recorded which). The source is a woman aged 45-60 years who had recovered from COVID-19.

The V and J genes are TRBV7-2 and TRBJ1-2, with D possibly being TRBD1 (5 bases). The V end was cut by 1 base, the J end by 7 bases, with 19 bases between. CDR3 length: 16 amino acids. Germline values: CDR1 SGHTA, CDR2 FQGNSA. In DNA form, the CDR3 reads TGTGCCAGCAGCTTAGGGGCAGGGTCACTAGCGGGTGGCTACACCTTC. It yields the protein CASSLGAGSLAGGYTF.

The sample holds a few counts of this clone. V and J are TRBV5-1 and TRBJ2-1, with 9 bases fitting TRBD2. This CDR3 is 14 amino acids long. V shed 0 bases and J 9 bases; nucleotides not matched to a gene: 4. From germline, CDR1 is SGHRS and CDR2 YFSETQ. CDR3 sequence (DNA): TGCGCCAGCAGCTTGGTCAGCGGGGGGACTGAGCAGTTCTTC. Its translation: CASSLVSGGTEQFF.

The chain couples TRBV23-1 to TRBJ2-4; D not resolved. TRBV23-1 is known as an ORF, though its function is uncertain. The CDR3 totals 13 residues. V lost 8 bases and J 1 base, leaving 9 bases between the germline ends. CDR3 protein: CASRQVAKNIQYF. CDR3 bases: TGCGCCAGCCGCCAGGTGGCCAAAAACATTCAGTACTTC.

This clone was observed a single time. V gene TRBV19 combines with J gene TRBJ1-2; tentatively, D is TRBD1 (6 bases). This CDR3 comprises 16 residues. V was shortened by 2 bases and J by 4 bases, with 17 bases between the two germline ends. From germline, CDR1 is LNHDA and CDR2 SQIVND (reference sequence). The CDR3 region has the DNA TGTGCCAGTAGTATATCGATCCGGACAGAGGTCTATGGCTACACCTTC. It yields the protein CASSISIRTEVYGYTF.

The chain couples TRBV7-8 to TRBJ2-4; 10 bases map to TRBD2. V was pared by 1 base and J by 0 bases, with 9 bases of the junction left unmatched. Germline values: CDR1 SGHVS, CDR2 FQNEAQ. The CDR3 runs to 19 residues. The CDR3 region is CASSLVVSGGSLAKNIQYF. The CDR3 bases are TGTGCCAGCAGCTTAGTAGTTAGCGGGGGGTCACTAGCCAAAAACATTCAGTACTTC. The full variable domain, with the rest looked up from reference TRBV7-8 and TRBJ2-4, is GAGVSQSPRYKVAKRGQDVALRCDPISGHVSLFWYQQALGQGPEFLTYFQNEAQLDKSGLPSDRFFAERPEGSVSTLKIQRTQQEDSAVYLCASSLVVSGGSLAKNIQYFGAGTRLSVL.

V usage is TRBV18 and J usage is TRBJ2-2; 11 bases are shared with TRBD2. The germline V gene has CDR1 KGHSH and CDR2 LQKENI. The CDR3 runs 19 residues. Germline trimming cut 1 base from V and 2 bases from J; bases unmatched to any gene: 9. CDR3 in DNA: TGTGCCAGCTCACCACAAAAGGCGACTAGCGGGACTAACACCGGGGAGCTGTTTTTT. Encoded protein: CASSPQKATSGTNTGELFF.

The chain links TRBV10-3 to TRBJ2-1, with 8 bases lining up with TRBD2. The J segment lost 7 bases and the V segment lost 5 bases, leaving 4 bases of the junction unmatched. The CDR3 covers 13 residues. Germline V gene sequence: CDR1 ENHRY, CDR2 SYGVKD. The CDR3 loop reads CAISTSGKNEQFF. The CDR3 DNA sequence: TGTGCCATCAGTACTAGCGGTAAGAATGAGCAGTTCTTC.

This chain uses TRBV13 with TRBJ2-1, with 9 bases matching TRBD2. This CDR3 is 15 amino acids long. V shed 4 bases and J 8 bases; nucleotides not matched to a gene: 9. In germline, CDR1 is PRHDT, CDR2 FYEKMQ (reference sequence). This chain's CDR3 is CASSSPAGGQHEQFF. The CDR3, as DNA: TGTGCCAGCAGCTCCCCCGCGGGGGGGCAACATGAGCAGTTCTTC. The complete variable domain, with remaining parts taken from reference TRBV13 and TRBJ2-1, reads AAGVIQSPRHLIKEKRETATLKCYPIPRHDTVYWYQQGPGQDPQFLISFYEKMQSDKGSIPDRFSAQQFSDYHSELNMSSLELGDSALYFCASSSPAGGQHEQFFGPGTRLTVL.

Concerning this clone: Other DNA sequences in the same sample also yield this CDR3. This sequence joins TRBV6-5 and TRBJ2-2; 9 bases fit TRBD1. This CDR3 has 15 amino acids. Germline V gene data show CDR1 as MNHEY and CDR2 as SVGAGI. The J segment lost 3 bases and the V segment lost 2 bases, leaving 1 base of the junction unmatched. CDR3 residues: CASSYGQGYTGELFF. The CDR3 region has the DNA TGTGCCAGCAGTTACGGACAGGGGTACACCGGGGAGCTGTTTTTT.

The chain carries TRBV5-1 and TRBJ1-5; possible D gene TRBD1, 5 bases. Trimming stripped 2 bases from V and 2 bases from J, with 8 bases between. This CDR3 region has 14 residues. Germline lookup yields CDR1 SGHRS and CDR2 YFSETQ. CDR3 amino acids: CASSFSGGNQPQHF. DNA of the CDR3: TGCGCCAGCAGCTTTTCGGGGGGCAATCAGCCCCAGCATTTT. Complete variable domain (other parts from reference TRBV5-1 and TRBJ1-5): KAGVTQTPRYLIKTRGQQVTLSCSPISGHRSVSWYQQTPGQGLQFLFEYFSETQRNKGNFPGRFSGRQFSNSRSEMNVSTLELGDSALYLCASSFSGGNQPQHFGDGTRLSIL.

This rearrangement joins TRBV4-3 to TRBJ1-2, with D uncertain. The CDR3 is 16 residues long. V was clipped by 1 base and J by 3 bases, with 15 bases between them. In germline, CDR1 is LGHNA, CDR2 YSLEER. Here the CDR3 DNA reads TGCGCCAGCAGCCAAGCTTACGAGGGCTGGGACTATGGCTACACCTTC. It encodes CASSQAYEGWDYGYTF.

V and J are TRBV30 and TRBJ1-6, with D maybe TRBD1 (5 bases). The ends were cut back, 0 bases at V and 5 bases at J, with 8 bases in the middle. Germline CDR1 is GTSNPN and CDR2 is SVGIG (reference sequence). This CDR3 is built from 14 residues. CDR3 bases: TGTGCCTGGAGTGTGGGACTGGATAATTCACCCCTCCACTTT. It specifies CAWSVGLDNSPLHF.

This chain joins TRBV7-2 and TRBJ2-1, with TRBD2 matching over 10 bases. The germline CDR1 and CDR2 sequences are SGHTA and FQGNSA. Unmatched junction bases numbered 13, after V lost 5 bases and J lost 9 bases. This CDR3 contains 16 residues. CDR3 nucleotide sequence: TGTGCCAGCAGCCTCCAGAGCGGGGGGGCCTTTCTTGAGCAGTTCTTC. It specifies CASSLQSGGAFLEQFF.

A few counts support this clone. The J gene is TRBJ1-6, the V gene TRBV4-3, with D unresolved. V lost 4 bases and J lost 5, with 6 bases in between. The germline gives CDR1 LGHNA, CDR2 YSLEER. This CDR3 spans 13 amino acids. CDR3 sequence reads: CASSPNDNSPLHF. The CDR3 coding sequence is TGCGCCAGCAGCCCTAATGATAATTCACCCCTCCACTTT.

V and J are TRBV29-1 and TRBJ2-7; D is ambiguous. Germline CDR1 SQVTM, CDR2 ANQGSEA. Trimming cost V 4 bases and J 4 bases, with 11 bases left between them. The CDR3 consists of 12 residues. CDR3 DNA: TGCAGCGTTGGTAATCAGGCTTACGAGCAGTACTTC. Its translation is CSVGNQAYEQYF.

This clone was observed a single time. The genes are TRBV6-2 or TRBV6-3 and TRBJ2-5; 11 bases are a match to TRBD1. This CDR3 has 15 residues. Per the germline V gene, CDR1 is MNHEY and CDR2 is SVGEGT. J was trimmed by 1 base and V by 4 bases; bases with no gene match: 2. The chain's CDR3 is CASSWGQGGQETQYF. CDR3 sequence (DNA): TGTGCCAGCAGTTGGGGACAGGGGGGCCAAGAGACCCAGTACTTC.

The gene calls are TRBV6-5 and TRBJ2-6; unclear D gene. This CDR3 has 15 residues. Per germline, CDR1 MNHEY and CDR2 SVGAGI. V lost 2 bases and J lost 2, with 7 bases in between. CDR3 nucleotides: TGTGCCAGCAGTTACGGGCTTACTGGGGCCAACGTCCTGACTTTC. Translating gives CASSYGLTGANVLTF.

The chain is built from TRBV9 and TRBJ1-2; tentatively, D is TRBD1 (6 bases). V lost 0 bases to trimming and J lost 4 bases, with 16 bases between them. The CDR3 spans 16 residues. Germline V CDR1 and CDR2: SGDLS, YYNGEE. CDR3 loop: CASSVEGWGGPYGYTF. The CDR3 region has the DNA TGTGCCAGCAGCGTAGAAGGGTGGGGGGGCCCCTATGGCTACACCTTC.

The CDR3 DNA is TGTGCCACCAGCAGCCCGGACAGGGGGAAGCTAGGCAATGAGCAGTTCTTC. Protein sequence: CATSSPDRGKLGNEQFF. The chain combines TRBV15 with TRBJ2-1; 10 nucleotides align to TRBD1. This CDR3 is built from 17 residues. V trimming: 3 bases; J trimming: 6 bases; junction bases outside the gene matches: 11. Germline-derived CDR1 and CDR2 are LNHNV and YYDKDF (reference sequence).

This clone has only one observation. J is TRBJ2-5 and V is TRBV7-2; TRBD2 aligns across 11 bases. Germline CDR1 SGHTA, CDR2 FQGNSA. The CDR3 runs to 15 residues. V was pared by 6 bases and J by 5 bases, with 8 bases of the junction left unmatched. The CDR3 region has the DNA TGTGCCAGCAGTCAGGTCTCTAGCGGGGGGGAGACCCAGTACTTC. It encodes CASSQVSSGGETQYF.

This chain joins TRBV5-1 and TRBJ2-3; no reliable D call. Deletions cut 4 bases from V and 1 base from J, with 10 bases between. The CDR3 has 14 amino acids. CDR1 is SGHRS and CDR2 is YFSETQ in the germline V gene. The CDR3 reads CASSAGLGTDTQYF. The CDR3 coding sequence is TGCGCCAGCAGCGCCGGCCTAGGCACAGATACGCAGTATTTT.

This rearrangement joins TRBV7-9 to TRBJ2-7, with 7 bases matching TRBD2. V shed 1 base, J shed 3 bases, and the junction held 3 bases outside the gene matches. Germline V CDR1 and CDR2: SEHNR, FQNEAQ (reference sequence). CDR3 length: 14 residues. CDR3 nucleotide sequence: TGTGCCAGCAGCTTAGGCGGGGGATACTACGAGCAGTACTTC. Translating gives CASSLGGGYYEQYF.